This T cell receptor beta chain was captured by sequencing in a study of blood T cell repertoires in COVID-19. The wider study: Sites across the United States, Italy and Spain contributed samples from acute and convalescent COVID-19. The analysed material was cDNA or gDNA that came from T cells, B-cell-depleted T cells, or PBMCs.

CDR1 is SGHRS and CDR2 is YFSETQ in the germline V gene. The CDR3 is made up of 18 amino acids. Trimming took 3 bases from V and 2 from J; bases not matched to a gene: 13. Clones were read by immunoSEQ multiplex PCR, and TCRdb kept only the in-frame ones, dropping some. This sample yields around 94,000 clones, of which just under 95% are seen a single time; 1.9% belongs to the top ten. Sequences were obtained from peripheral blood. The sequence was obtained from a woman aged 50 to 60 with COVID-19, enrolled during active disease. The V call is TRBV5-1, the J call TRBJ2-2, with 7 bases aligning to TRBD1. CDR3 coding DNA: TGCGCCAGCAGCTCCGTACCCCGGGACAGCTTAAACACCGGGGAGCTGTTTTTT. This sequence encodes CASSSVPRDSLNTGELFF.